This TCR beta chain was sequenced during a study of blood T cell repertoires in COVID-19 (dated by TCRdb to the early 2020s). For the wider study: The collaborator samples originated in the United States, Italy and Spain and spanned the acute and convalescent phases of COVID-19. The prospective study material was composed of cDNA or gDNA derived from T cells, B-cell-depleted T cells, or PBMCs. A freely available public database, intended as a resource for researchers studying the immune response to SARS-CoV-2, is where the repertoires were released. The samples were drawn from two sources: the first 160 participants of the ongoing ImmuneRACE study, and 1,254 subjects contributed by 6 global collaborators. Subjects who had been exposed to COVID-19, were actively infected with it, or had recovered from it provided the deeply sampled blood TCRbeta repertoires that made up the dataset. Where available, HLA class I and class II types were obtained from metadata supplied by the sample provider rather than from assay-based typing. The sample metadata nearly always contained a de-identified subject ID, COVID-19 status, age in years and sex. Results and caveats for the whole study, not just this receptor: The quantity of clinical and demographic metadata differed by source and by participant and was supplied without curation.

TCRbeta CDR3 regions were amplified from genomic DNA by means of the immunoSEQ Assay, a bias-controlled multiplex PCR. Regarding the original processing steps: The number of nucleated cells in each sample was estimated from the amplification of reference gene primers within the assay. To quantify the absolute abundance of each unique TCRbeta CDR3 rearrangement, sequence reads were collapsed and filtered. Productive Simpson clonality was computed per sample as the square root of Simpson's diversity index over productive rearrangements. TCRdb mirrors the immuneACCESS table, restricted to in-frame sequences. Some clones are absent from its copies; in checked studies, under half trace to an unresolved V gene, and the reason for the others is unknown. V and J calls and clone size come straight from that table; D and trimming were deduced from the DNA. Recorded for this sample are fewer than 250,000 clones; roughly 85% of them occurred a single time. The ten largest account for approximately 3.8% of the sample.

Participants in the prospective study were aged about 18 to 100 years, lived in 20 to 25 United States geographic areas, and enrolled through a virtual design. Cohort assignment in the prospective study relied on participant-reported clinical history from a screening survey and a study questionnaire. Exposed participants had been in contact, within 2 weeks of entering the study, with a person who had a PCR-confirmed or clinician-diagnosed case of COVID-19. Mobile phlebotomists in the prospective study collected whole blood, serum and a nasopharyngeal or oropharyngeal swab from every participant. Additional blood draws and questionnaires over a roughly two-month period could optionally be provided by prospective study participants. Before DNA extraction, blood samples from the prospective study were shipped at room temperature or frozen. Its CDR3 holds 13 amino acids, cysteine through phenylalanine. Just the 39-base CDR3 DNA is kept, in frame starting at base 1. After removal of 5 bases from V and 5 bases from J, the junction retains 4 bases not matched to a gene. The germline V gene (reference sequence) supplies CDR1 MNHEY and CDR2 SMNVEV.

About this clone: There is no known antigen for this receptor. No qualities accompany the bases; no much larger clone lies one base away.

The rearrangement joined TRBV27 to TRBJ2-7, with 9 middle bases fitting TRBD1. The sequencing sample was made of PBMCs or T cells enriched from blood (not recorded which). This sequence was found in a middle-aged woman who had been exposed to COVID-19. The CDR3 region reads CASSPDRGDEQYF. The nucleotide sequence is TGTGCCAGCAGTCCGGACAGGGGTGACGAGCAGTACTTC.